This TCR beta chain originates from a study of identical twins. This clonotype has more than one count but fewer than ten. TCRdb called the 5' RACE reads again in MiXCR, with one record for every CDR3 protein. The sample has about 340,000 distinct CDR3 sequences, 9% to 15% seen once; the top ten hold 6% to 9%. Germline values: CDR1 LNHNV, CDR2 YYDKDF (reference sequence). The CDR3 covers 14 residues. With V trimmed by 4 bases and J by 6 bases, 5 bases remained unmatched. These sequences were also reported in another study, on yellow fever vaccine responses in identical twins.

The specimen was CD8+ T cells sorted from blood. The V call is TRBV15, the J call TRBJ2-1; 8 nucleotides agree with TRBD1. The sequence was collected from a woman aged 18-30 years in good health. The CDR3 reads CATSTFQGANEQFF. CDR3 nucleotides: TGTGCCACCAGCACCTTCCAGGGGGCCAATGAGCAGTTCTTC.